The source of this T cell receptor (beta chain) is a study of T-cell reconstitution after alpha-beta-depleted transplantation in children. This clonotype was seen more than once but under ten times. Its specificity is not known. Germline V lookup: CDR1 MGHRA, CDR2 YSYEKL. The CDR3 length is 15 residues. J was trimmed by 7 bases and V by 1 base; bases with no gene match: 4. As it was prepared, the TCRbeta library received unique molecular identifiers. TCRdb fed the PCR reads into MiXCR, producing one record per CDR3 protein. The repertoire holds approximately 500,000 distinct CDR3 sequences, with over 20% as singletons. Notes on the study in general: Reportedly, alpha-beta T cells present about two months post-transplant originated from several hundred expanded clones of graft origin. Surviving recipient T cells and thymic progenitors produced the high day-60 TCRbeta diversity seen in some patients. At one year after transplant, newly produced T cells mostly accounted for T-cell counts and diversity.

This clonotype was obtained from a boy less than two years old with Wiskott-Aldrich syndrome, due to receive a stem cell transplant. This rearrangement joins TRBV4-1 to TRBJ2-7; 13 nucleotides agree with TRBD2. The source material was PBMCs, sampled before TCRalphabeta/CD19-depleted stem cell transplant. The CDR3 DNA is TGCGCCAGCAGCCAAGGGACTAGCGGGAGTCGTGAGCAGTACTTC. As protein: CASSQGTSGSREQYF.